A selection of T cell receptor beta chains follows, all from one sample in a study of blood T cell repertoires in COVID-19. The method was immunoSEQ multiplex PCR; TCRdb's version includes in-frame clones alone and lacks a portion of them. The sample records 300,000 to 400,000 clones, 88% being singletons. Material for sequencing was PBMCs or T cells enriched from blood (not recorded which). The receptors stem from a woman younger than 45 with acute COVID-19. CDR3s include the opening cysteine and the closing phenylalanine or tryptophan. Each record gives: J gene, CDR3 length, clone size, V gene, D gene, CDR3 protein, CDR3 DNA. A D gene is named only where the DNA matches it firmly. Clone sizes are given selectively: once, few, many, or a class where the clone is expanded.

J gene: TRBJ1-1
CDR3 length: 15
clone size: NA
V gene: TRBV3-1/TRBV3-2
D gene: TRBD1
CDR3 protein: CASRADRDRGFTAFF
CDR3 DNA: TGTGCCAGCAGAGCCGACCGGGACAGGGGGTTTACAGCTTTCTTT

J gene: TRBJ1-3
CDR3 length: 16
clone size: NA
V gene: TRBV5-6
D gene: NA
CDR3 protein: CASSLGSNGAGNTIYF
CDR3 DNA: TGTGCCAGCAGCTTGGGGAGTAACGGCGCTGGAAACACCATATATTTT

J gene: TRBJ1-2
CDR3 length: 13
clone size: NA
V gene: TRBV7-9
D gene: TRBD1
CDR3 protein: CASSLGQGYGYTF
CDR3 DNA: TGTGCCAGCAGCTTGGGACAGGGCTATGGCTACACCTTC

J gene: TRBJ2-5
CDR3 length: 12
clone size: NA
V gene: TRBV7-2
D gene: NA
CDR3 protein: CASSFYLETQYF
CDR3 DNA: TGTGCCAGCAGCTTCTACCTTGAGACCCAGTACTTC

J gene: TRBJ2-5
CDR3 length: 14
clone size: NA
V gene: TRBV5-1
D gene: NA
CDR3 protein: CASSLGDSQETQYF
CDR3 DNA: TGCGCCAGCAGCTTGGGAGACAGCCAAGAGACCCAGTACTTC

J gene: TRBJ2-2
CDR3 length: 16
clone size: NA
V gene: TRBV6-2/TRBV6-3
D gene: TRBD1
CDR3 protein: CASSYLGTANTGELFF
CDR3 DNA: TGTGCCAGCAGTTACCTCGGGACAGCGAACACCGGGGAGCTGTTTTTT

J gene: TRBJ1-5
CDR3 length: 19
clone size: NA
V gene: TRBV5-1
D gene: TRBD1
CDR3 protein: CASSLAVLGQDDSNQPQHF
CDR3 DNA: TGCGCCAGCAGCTTGGCAGTTCTGGGACAGGACGATAGCAATCAGCCCCAGCATTTT

J gene: TRBJ1-6
CDR3 length: 16
clone size: NA
V gene: TRBV6-2/TRBV6-3
D gene: NA
CDR3 protein: CASSSPDTDWNSPLHF
CDR3 DNA: TGTGCCAGCAGTTCCCCTGACACGGATTGGAATTCACCCCTCCACTTT

J gene: TRBJ2-7
CDR3 length: 14
clone size: NA
V gene: TRBV7-2
D gene: TRBD2
CDR3 protein: CASSPSGGALRQYF
CDR3 DNA: TGTGCCAGCAGCCCTAGCGGGGGGGCTCTACGGCAGTACTTC

J gene: TRBJ2-7
CDR3 length: 14
clone size: once
V gene: TRBV5-1
D gene: NA
CDR3 protein: CASSLIQESYEQYF
CDR3 DNA: TGCGCCAGCAGCTTGATCCAGGAATCCTACGAGCAGTACTTC

J gene: TRBJ1-1
CDR3 length: 14
clone size: NA
V gene: TRBV5-1
D gene: NA
CDR3 protein: CASCLRAGATEAFF
CDR3 DNA: TGCGCCAGCTGCTTGCGGGCTGGGGCCACTGAAGCTTTCTTT

J gene: TRBJ1-6
CDR3 length: 15
clone size: NA
V gene: TRBV13
D gene: TRBD1
CDR3 protein: CATQGQGTYNSPLHF
CDR3 DNA: TGTGCCACCCAAGGACAGGGGACCTATAATTCACCCCTCCACTTT